This TCR beta chain was documented in a study of T cell clones after liver transplantation. About the research overall: In this trial, immunosuppression withdrawal was attempted within 2 years of liver transplant. TCRbeta sequencing after a pre-transplant mixed lymphocyte reaction identified graft-donor-reactive clones, later tracked in post-transplant blood. Timepoints were pre-transplant, pre-withdrawal, and after withdrawal was completed or failed.

With regard to this clone: Its target is not known.

Profiled with immunoSEQ multiplex PCR; TCRdb holds only in-frame clones, not every one. Seen here are around 76,000 clones, about 80% observed once, and the top ten hold about 0.79%. Study outcomes and limitations: Donor-reactive sequences fell more than third party-reactive ones, suggesting partial deletion.

The CDR3 loop spans 16 amino acids. Germline V lookup: CDR1 KGHSH, CDR2 LQKENI. The ends were cut back, 0 bases at V and 2 bases at J, with 10 bases in the middle. This material consisted of CD4+ T cells from blood, taken 12 months after liver transplant. The chain is built from TRBV18 and TRBJ2-2; D unresolved. The clonotype comes from a human patient who received a liver transplant. Some T cells could come from the graft donor. The CDR3 DNA reads as TGTGCCAGCTCACCACCCAGCGCTCTTAACACCGGGGAGCTGTTTTTT. Protein sequence: CASSPPSALNTGELFF.